This TCR beta chain originates from a study of T cell responses to AZD1222 COVID-19 vaccine. Profiling relied on immunoSEQ multiplex PCR, and the TCRdb table lists in-frame clones only, not all of them. The table lists about 85,000 clones, approximately 85% of them singletons. V lost 4 bases and J 3 bases, leaving 14 bases between the germline ends. Looked up from germline, CDR1 is SGHDN and CDR2 is FVKESK. This CDR3 is built from 15 residues. This clonotype was obtained from an adult in good health. The material was peripheral blood, obtained on day 0 of AZD1222 vaccination. This chain links TRBV14 with TRBJ2-3, with D possibly matching TRBD2 (6 bases). The CDR3 DNA follows: TGTGCCAGCAGCCCGATCGGGAGCGGGACAGATACGCAGTATTTT. Translated, it gives CASSPIGSGTDTQYF.